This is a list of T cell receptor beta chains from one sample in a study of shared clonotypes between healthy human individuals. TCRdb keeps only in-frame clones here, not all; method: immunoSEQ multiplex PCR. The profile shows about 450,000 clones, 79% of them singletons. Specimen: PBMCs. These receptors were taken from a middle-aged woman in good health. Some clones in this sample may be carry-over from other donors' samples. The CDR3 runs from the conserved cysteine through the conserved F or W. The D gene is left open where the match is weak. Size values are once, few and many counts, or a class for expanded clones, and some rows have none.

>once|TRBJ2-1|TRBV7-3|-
CASSLGGIGYNEQFF
TGTGCCAGCAGCCTAGGGGGGATCGGGTACAATGAGCAGTTCTTC
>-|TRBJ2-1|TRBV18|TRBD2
CASSPPPSGRPEGEQFF
TGTGCCAGCTCACCACCCCCCAGCGGGAGGCCGGAGGGTGAGCAGTTCTTC
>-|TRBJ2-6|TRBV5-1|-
CASSLASSGANVLTF
TGCGCCAGCAGTCTGGCGAGCTCTGGGGCCAACGTCCTGACTTTC
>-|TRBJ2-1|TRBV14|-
CASRELGRNEQFF
TGTGCCAGCAGGGAACTTGGGCGGAATGAGCAGTTCTTC
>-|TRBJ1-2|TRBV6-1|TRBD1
CASTRTGGVYGYTF
TGTGCCAGCACGAGGACAGGGGGCGTATATGGCTACACCTTC
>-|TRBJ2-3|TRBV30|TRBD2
CAWGLAVDTQYF
TGTGCCTGGGGACTAGCGGTCGATACGCAGTATTTT
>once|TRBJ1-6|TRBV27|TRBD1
CASSLGQDDSPLHF
TGTGCCAGCAGTTTAGGACAGGACGATTCACCCCTCCACTTT
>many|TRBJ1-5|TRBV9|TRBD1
CASSPGTGANQPQHF
TGTGCCAGCAGCCCGGGGACAGGGGCAAATCAGCCCCAGCATTTT
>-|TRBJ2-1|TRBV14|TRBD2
CASSKRTSGSRNEQFF
TGTGCCAGCAGCAAAAGGACTAGCGGGAGTAGGAATGAGCAGTTCTTC
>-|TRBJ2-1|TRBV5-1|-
CASSSASPPNEQFF
TGCGCCAGCAGCTCCGCCTCCCCCCCGAATGAGCAGTTCTTC
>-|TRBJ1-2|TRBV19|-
CASSIAGRGPGYTF
TGTGCCAGTAGTATAGCCGGGAGGGGTCCGGGCTACACCTTC
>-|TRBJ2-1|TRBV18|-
CASSPGSGGFF
TGTGCCAGCTCACCGGGCTCCGGGGGGTTCTTC
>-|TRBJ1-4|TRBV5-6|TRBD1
CASSQTDRAGEKLFF
TGTGCCAGCAGCCAGACGGACAGGGCCGGCGAAAAACTGTTTTTT
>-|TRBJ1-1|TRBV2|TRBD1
CASRTTGGSTEAFF
TGTGCCAGCAGGACTACAGGGGGAAGCACTGAAGCTTTCTTT
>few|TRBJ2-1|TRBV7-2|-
CASSLDSWYNEQFF
TGTGCCAGCAGCCTTGACAGTTGGTACAATGAGCAGTTCTTC
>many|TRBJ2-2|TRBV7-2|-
CASSKEVGSPGELFF
TGTGCCAGCAGCAAAGAGGTGGGCTCGCCCGGGGAGCTGTTTTTT
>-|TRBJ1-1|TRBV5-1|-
CASSWGSLMNTEAFF
TGCGCCAGCAGCTGGGGGAGCCTTATGAACACTGAAGCTTTCTTT
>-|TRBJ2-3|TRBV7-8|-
CASSLGVGGGTDTQYF
TGTGCCAGCAGCTTAGGGGTCGGCGGGGGCACAGATACGCAGTATTTT
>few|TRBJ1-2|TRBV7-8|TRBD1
CASSSYRGSYGYTF
TGTGCCAGCAGCTCGTACAGGGGGTCGTATGGCTACACCTTC
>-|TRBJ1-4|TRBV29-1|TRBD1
CSGARTGDEKLFF
TGCAGCGGGGCCCGGACAGGGGATGAAAAACTGTTTTTT
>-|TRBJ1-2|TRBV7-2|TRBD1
CASSLGLGRGQGSSYTF
TGTGCCAGCAGCTTAGGGTTGGGCAGGGGGCAAGGTAGTAGTTACACCTTC
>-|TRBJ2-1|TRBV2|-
CASRSGRHNEQFF
TGTGCCAGCAGAAGTGGGCGTCACAATGAGCAGTTCTTC